The rows below give T cell receptor beta chains drawn from one sample of a study of blood T cell repertoires in COVID-19. TCRdb's table, derived via immunoSEQ multiplex PCR, lists solely in-frame clones and lacks some. The profile shows about 94,000 clones, around nine tenths of them singletons. Sequencing was done on a sample of peripheral blood. All receptors come from an elderly woman with acute or convalescent COVID-19. Each CDR3 is given with its conserved first and last residue. The order of the fields is clone size, D gene, J gene, V gene, CDR3 DNA, CDR3 protein. D genes are given only for firm matches. The size field is filled for only some rows; it gives once, few, many or a size class.

clone_size: once
d_call: NA
j_call: TRBJ2-6
v_call: TRBV5-1
cdr3_nt: TGCGCCAGCAGATCCAACTCTGGGGCCAACGTCCTGACTTTC
cdr3_aa: CASRSNSGANVLTF

clone_size: NA
d_call: NA
j_call: TRBJ1-1
v_call: TRBV5-5
cdr3_nt: TGTGCCAGCAGCTGGGGGCAGAACACTGAAGCTTTCTTT
cdr3_aa: CASSWGQNTEAFF

clone_size: NA
d_call: TRBD2
j_call: TRBJ2-3
v_call: TRBV29-1
cdr3_nt: TGCAGCGGGGGACTAGCGGCTGGGGATACGCAGTATTTT
cdr3_aa: CSGGLAAGDTQYF

clone_size: once
d_call: NA
j_call: TRBJ2-1
v_call: TRBV25-1
cdr3_nt: TGTGCCAGCAGTGACACTGATTTCTACAATGAGCAGTTCTTC
cdr3_aa: CASSDTDFYNEQFF

clone_size: NA
d_call: TRBD1
j_call: TRBJ1-1
v_call: TRBV9
cdr3_nt: TGTGCCAGCAGCTTGCGCCCCGGGACAGGGGGTGAAGCTTTCTTT
cdr3_aa: CASSLRPGTGGEAFF

clone_size: NA
d_call: TRBD1
j_call: TRBJ2-7
v_call: TRBV30
cdr3_nt: TGTGCCTGGAGCCTAGGGACAGGTGGGTCCTACGAGCAGTACTTC
cdr3_aa: CAWSLGTGGSYEQYF

clone_size: NA
d_call: NA
j_call: TRBJ2-1
v_call: TRBV3-1/TRBV3-2
cdr3_nt: TGTGCCAGCAGCCCCTCCTCGCGCACCGCCGCCTACAATGAGCAGTTCTTC
cdr3_aa: CASSPSSRTAAYNEQFF

clone_size: NA
d_call: NA
j_call: TRBJ1-6
v_call: TRBV3-1/TRBV3-2
cdr3_nt: TGTGCCAGCAGCCTACCCACAGAGAATTCACCCCTCCACTTT
cdr3_aa: CASSLPTENSPLHF

clone_size: NA
d_call: NA
j_call: TRBJ2-2
v_call: TRBV5-1
cdr3_nt: TGCGCCAGCAGCTTGACCAGGGGAGCCCCCGGGGAGCTGTTTTTT
cdr3_aa: CASSLTRGAPGELFF

clone_size: NA
d_call: NA
j_call: TRBJ1-5
v_call: TRBV19
cdr3_nt: TGTGCCAGTACCCGAGAGGACAGATACAATCAGCCCCAGCATTTT
cdr3_aa: CASTREDRYNQPQHF

clone_size: NA
d_call: TRBD2
j_call: TRBJ2-2
v_call: TRBV4-2
cdr3_nt: TGTGCCAGCAGCCAAGCGGGGGGGGCCTCTGGCACCGGGGAGCTGTTTTTT
cdr3_aa: CASSQAGGASGTGELFF

clone_size: NA
d_call: NA
j_call: TRBJ1-1
v_call: TRBV9
cdr3_nt: TGTGCCAGCAGCGTAGAGCCTATCTTAAACACTGAAGCTTTCTTT
cdr3_aa: CASSVEPILNTEAFF

clone_size: NA
d_call: NA
j_call: TRBJ1-5
v_call: TRBV27
cdr3_nt: TGTGCCAGCAGTTTACGCGGGAGGGGGGACAATAGCAATCAGCCCCAGCATTTT
cdr3_aa: CASSLRGRGDNSNQPQHF

clone_size: once
d_call: TRBD2
j_call: TRBJ2-7
v_call: TRBV4-2
cdr3_nt: TGTGCCAGCAGCCGCGTCCTAGCGGGAGACCCCTACGAGCAGTACTTC
cdr3_aa: CASSRVLAGDPYEQYF

clone_size: NA
d_call: NA
j_call: TRBJ2-5
v_call: TRBV12-3/TRBV12-4
cdr3_nt: TGTGCCAGCAGTGTCAGGGACTCCCCCGAGTACTTC
cdr3_aa: CASSVRDSPEYF

clone_size: NA
d_call: NA
j_call: TRBJ2-3
v_call: TRBV4-1
cdr3_nt: TGCGCCAGCAGCCAAGAGGGGCGGAGAGATACGCAGTATTTT
cdr3_aa: CASSQEGRRDTQYF

clone_size: few
d_call: NA
j_call: TRBJ1-1
v_call: TRBV6-2/TRBV6-3
cdr3_nt: TGTGCCAGCAGTGTGACAGGTTTGAACACTGAAGCTTTCTTT
cdr3_aa: CASSVTGLNTEAFF

clone_size: NA
d_call: NA
j_call: TRBJ1-1
v_call: TRBV10-3
cdr3_nt: TGTGCCATCAGTGGCCTTGACGGGGGTGAAGCTTTCTTT
cdr3_aa: CAISGLDGGEAFF

clone_size: NA
d_call: NA
j_call: TRBJ1-4
v_call: TRBV15
cdr3_nt: TGTGCCACCAGCTACGGGACTGGGAATGAAAAACTGTTTTTT
cdr3_aa: CATSYGTGNEKLFF

clone_size: NA
d_call: NA
j_call: TRBJ2-7
v_call: TRBV6-5
cdr3_nt: TGTGCCAGCAGTCGCAGGGATGTGGACGAGCAGTACTTC
cdr3_aa: CASSRRDVDEQYF

clone_size: NA
d_call: NA
j_call: TRBJ1-6
v_call: TRBV20-1
cdr3_nt: TGCAGTGCTAGTGGGGCGAGCTCCTATAATTCACCCCTCCACTTT
cdr3_aa: CSASGASSYNSPLHF

clone_size: NA
d_call: NA
j_call: TRBJ2-7
v_call: TRBV30
cdr3_nt: TGTGCCTGGAGTGGAGGGGGGGTCAGATACGAGCAGTACTTC
cdr3_aa: CAWSGGGVRYEQYF

clone_size: once
d_call: NA
j_call: TRBJ1-5
v_call: TRBV7-2
cdr3_nt: TGTGCCAGCAGCCACAGTCGGTCAGGGGTTTATCAGCCCCAGCATTTT
cdr3_aa: CASSHSRSGVYQPQHF

clone_size: NA
d_call: NA
j_call: TRBJ2-1
v_call: TRBV5-6
cdr3_nt: TGTGCCAGCATCCAAATGGCGGAGCGATCCTACAATGAGCAGTTCTTC
cdr3_aa: CASIQMAERSYNEQFF

clone_size: NA
d_call: NA
j_call: TRBJ2-4
v_call: TRBV25-1
cdr3_nt: TGTGCCAGCAGTGGGCAGGGCGCCAAAAACATTCAGTACTTC
cdr3_aa: CASSGQGAKNIQYF

clone_size: NA
d_call: NA
j_call: TRBJ2-7
v_call: TRBV2
cdr3_nt: TGTGCCAGCAGTGAGGGCAGGTCGAGCTCCTACGAGCAGTACTTC
cdr3_aa: CASSEGRSSSYEQYF

clone_size: NA
d_call: TRBD1
j_call: TRBJ2-5
v_call: TRBV11-1
cdr3_nt: TGTGCCAGCAGCTGGACAGGGGGCGAGACCCAGTACTTC
cdr3_aa: CASSWTGGETQYF

clone_size: NA
d_call: TRBD1
j_call: TRBJ1-4
v_call: TRBV7-8
cdr3_nt: TGTGCCAGCAGCATAAGGACAGGGGTTACTAATGAAAAACTGTTTTTT
cdr3_aa: CASSIRTGVTNEKLFF

clone_size: NA
d_call: NA
j_call: TRBJ2-3
v_call: TRBV6-4
cdr3_nt: TGTGCCAGCAGTGAGGAGTTGGGAGATACGCAGTATTTT
cdr3_aa: CASSEELGDTQYF

clone_size: NA
d_call: NA
j_call: TRBJ1-2
v_call: TRBV10-3
cdr3_nt: TGTGCCATCAGCAGTGATGCTAACTATGGCTACACCTTC
cdr3_aa: CAISSDANYGYTF

clone_size: NA
d_call: TRBD1
j_call: TRBJ2-1
v_call: TRBV19
cdr3_nt: TGTGCCAGTAGGGACAGGGATGAAAGGAATGAGCAGTTCTTC
cdr3_aa: CASRDRDERNEQFF

clone_size: few
d_call: NA
j_call: TRBJ1-2
v_call: TRBV27
cdr3_nt: TGTGCCAGCAGTGTGGGAGGGCTTCGGGGCTACACCTTC
cdr3_aa: CASSVGGLRGYTF

clone_size: NA
d_call: NA
j_call: TRBJ2-5
v_call: TRBV9
cdr3_nt: TGTGCCAGCAGCGTTGGTCATAGTGGGACCCAGTACTTC
cdr3_aa: CASSVGHSGTQYF

clone_size: NA
d_call: TRBD2
j_call: TRBJ2-1
v_call: TRBV12-3/TRBV12-4
cdr3_nt: TGTGCCAGCAGCACCGGGACTAGATCCGGATTGATCTTC
cdr3_aa: CASSTGTRSGLIF

clone_size: few
d_call: NA
j_call: TRBJ2-5
v_call: TRBV10-3
cdr3_nt: TGTGCCATCAATAGGACTCCCCAAGAGACCCAGTACTTC
cdr3_aa: CAINRTPQETQYF

clone_size: few
d_call: NA
j_call: TRBJ1-1
v_call: TRBV25-1
cdr3_nt: TGTGCCAGCAGTGAGGGACTCCCGAACACTGAAGCTTTCTTT
cdr3_aa: CASSEGLPNTEAFF

clone_size: NA
d_call: NA
j_call: TRBJ2-2
v_call: TRBV19
cdr3_nt: TGTGCCAGTAGTGTCGACACGAACACCGGGGAGCTGTTTTTT
cdr3_aa: CASSVDTNTGELFF

clone_size: few
d_call: TRBD1
j_call: TRBJ1-1
v_call: TRBV19
cdr3_nt: TGTGCCAGTAGTACGGACAGGGCCGGGAACACTGAAGCTTTCTTT
cdr3_aa: CASSTDRAGNTEAFF

clone_size: NA
d_call: TRBD1
j_call: TRBJ1-2
v_call: TRBV5-1
cdr3_nt: TGCGCCAGCAGCCCCGGGACAGGGGGTCATGGCTACACCTTC
cdr3_aa: CASSPGTGGHGYTF

clone_size: few
d_call: NA
j_call: TRBJ1-2
v_call: TRBV25-1
cdr3_nt: TGTGCCAGCAGGAGCGAGAAGTATGGCTACACCTTC
cdr3_aa: CASRSEKYGYTF

clone_size: NA
d_call: NA
j_call: TRBJ1-6
v_call: TRBV7-8
cdr3_nt: TGTGCCAGCAGCCAATCGGGGAACCCCGGCTCACCCCTCCACTTT
cdr3_aa: CASSQSGNPGSPLHF

clone_size: NA
d_call: TRBD1
j_call: TRBJ2-7
v_call: TRBV9
cdr3_nt: TGTGCCAGCAGTTCCGGGACAGACAACGAGCAGTACTTC
cdr3_aa: CASSSGTDNEQYF